This T cell receptor (beta chain) was captured by sequencing in a study of cytomegalovirus exposure and HLA in healthy donors. Study-level findings and limits: A further, later analysis showed that HLA-associated TCR beta chains (compared with equally common others) were more clonally expanded. DRB1 showed the most TCR associations and HLA-C the fewest in a later analysis, as rates varied by HLA locus. In a later analysis, at a false discovery rate of 0.05, 16,951 TCR beta sequences matched HLA alleles. In an earlier analysis, about 87% or about 30%: the productive usage of most TCR beta V segments.

Note on this clone: Its specificity is not known.

PCR used 60 Vbeta primers and 13 Jbeta primers. Using immunoSEQ multiplex PCR, the repertoire was profiled, and TCRdb retains in-frame clones only, with some absent. The table lists roughly 200,000 clones, roughly four fifths of them singletons, with approximately 2% in the top ten. Per the germline V gene, CDR1 is SGHRS and CDR2 is YFSETQ. V was trimmed by 1 base and J by 0 bases, leaving 15 bases between them. The CDR3 covers 17 residues. The J gene is TRBJ2-3, the V gene TRBV5-1, with a weak D call TRBD2 (6 bases). The TCR was taken from a woman aged 30 to 39 in good health and CMV-seropositive. The sample was PBMCs. This CDR3 reads CASSLTSGGASTDTQYF. The CDR3 nucleotides read TGCGCCAGCAGCTTGACCTCGGGCGGGGCGAGCACAGATACGCAGTATTTT.